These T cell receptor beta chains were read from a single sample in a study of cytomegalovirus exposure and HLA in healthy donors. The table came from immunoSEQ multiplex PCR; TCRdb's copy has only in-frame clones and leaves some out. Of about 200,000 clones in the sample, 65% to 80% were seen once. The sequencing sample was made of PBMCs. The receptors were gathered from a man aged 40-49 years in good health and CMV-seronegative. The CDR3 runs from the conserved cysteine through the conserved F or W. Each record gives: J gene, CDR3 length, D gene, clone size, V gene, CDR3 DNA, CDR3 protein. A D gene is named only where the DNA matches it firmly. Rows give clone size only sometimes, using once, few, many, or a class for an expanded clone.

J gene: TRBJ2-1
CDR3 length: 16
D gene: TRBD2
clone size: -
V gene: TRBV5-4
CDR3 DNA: TGTGCCAGCACCTTACCGGGACTAGCGGGTTACAATGAGCAGTTCTTC
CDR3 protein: CASTLPGLAGYNEQFF

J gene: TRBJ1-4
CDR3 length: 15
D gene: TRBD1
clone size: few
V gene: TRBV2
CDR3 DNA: TGTGCCAGCAGGGCTGACAGGGGCGTTAATGAAAAACTGTTTTTT
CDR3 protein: CASRADRGVNEKLFF

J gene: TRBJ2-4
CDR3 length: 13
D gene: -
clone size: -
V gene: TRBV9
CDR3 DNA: TGTGCCAGCAGCCACAGGGGGGGAAACATTCAGTACTTC
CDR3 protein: CASSHRGGNIQYF

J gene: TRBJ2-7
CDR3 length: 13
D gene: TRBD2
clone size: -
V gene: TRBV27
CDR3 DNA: TGTGCCAGCAGTCCTAGCGGGAGCGGCGAGCAGTACTTC
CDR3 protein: CASSPSGSGEQYF

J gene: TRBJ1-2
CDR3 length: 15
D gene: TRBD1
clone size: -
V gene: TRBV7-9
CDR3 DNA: TGTGCCAGCAGTCTGCCCGGACAGGCCCTTTATGGCTACACCTTC
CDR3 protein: CASSLPGQALYGYTF

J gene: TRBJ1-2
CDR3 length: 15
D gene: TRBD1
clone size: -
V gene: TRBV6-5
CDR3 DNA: TGTGCCAGCAGTTACTCCTCAGGGGGAACGCGTGGCTACACCTTC
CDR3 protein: CASSYSSGGTRGYTF

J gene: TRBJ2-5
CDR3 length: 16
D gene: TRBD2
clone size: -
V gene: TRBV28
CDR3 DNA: TGTGCCAGCATCATGGGGGGGATGGGACGTTTGGGGACCCAGTACTTC
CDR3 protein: CASIMGGMGRLGTQYF

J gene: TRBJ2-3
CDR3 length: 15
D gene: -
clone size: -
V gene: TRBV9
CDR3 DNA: TGTGCCAGCAGCGTTGGACACCGAGAGGCAGATACGCAGTATTTT
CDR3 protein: CASSVGHREADTQYF

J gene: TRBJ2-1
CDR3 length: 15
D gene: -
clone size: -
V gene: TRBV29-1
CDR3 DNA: TGCAGCGTTGAAGGGACAGAAAGTGGATGGAATGAGCAGTTCTTC
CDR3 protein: CSVEGTESGWNEQFF

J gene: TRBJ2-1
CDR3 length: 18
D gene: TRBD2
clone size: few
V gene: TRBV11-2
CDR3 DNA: TGTGCCAGCAGCTTACCAGGACTAGCGGGAGGGGCTTACAATGAGCAGTTCTTC
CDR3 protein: CASSLPGLAGGAYNEQFF

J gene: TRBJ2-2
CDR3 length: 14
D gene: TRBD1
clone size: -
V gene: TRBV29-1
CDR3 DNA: TGCAGCGTACGGACAGGGGCGAACACCGGGGAGCTGTTTTTT
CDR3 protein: CSVRTGANTGELFF

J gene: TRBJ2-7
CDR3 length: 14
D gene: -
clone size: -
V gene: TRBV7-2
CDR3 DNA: TGTGCCAGCAGCTTAGCGGGGGGGCCGGACGAGCAGTACTTC
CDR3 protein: CASSLAGGPDEQYF

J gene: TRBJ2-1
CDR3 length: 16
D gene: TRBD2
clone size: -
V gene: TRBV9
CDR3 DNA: TGTGCCAGCAGCCCCCTGGGACTAGCGGGAGGGAATGAGCAGTTCTTC
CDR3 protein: CASSPLGLAGGNEQFF

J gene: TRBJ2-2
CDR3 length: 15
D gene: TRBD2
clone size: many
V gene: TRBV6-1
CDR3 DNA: TGTGCCAGCAGTGAACTAGCGGGGGGGCCCGGGGAGCTGTTTTTT
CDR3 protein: CASSELAGGPGELFF

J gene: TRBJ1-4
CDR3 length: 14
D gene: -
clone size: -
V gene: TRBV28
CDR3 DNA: TGTGCCAGCACCCACCGCAGGGGCTATGAAAAACTGTTTTTT
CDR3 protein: CASTHRRGYEKLFF

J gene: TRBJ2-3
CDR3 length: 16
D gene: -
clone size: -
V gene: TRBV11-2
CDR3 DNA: TGTGCCAGCAGCCCAGGGTTGCAGGGGTACACAGATACGCAGTATTTT
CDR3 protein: CASSPGLQGYTDTQYF

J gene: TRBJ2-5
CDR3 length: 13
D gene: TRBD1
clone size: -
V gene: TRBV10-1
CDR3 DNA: TGCGCCAGCAGTCTAGGGGGCGGAGAGACCCAGTACTTC
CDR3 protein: CASSLGGGETQYF

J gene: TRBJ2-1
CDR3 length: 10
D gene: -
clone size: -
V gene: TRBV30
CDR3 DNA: TGTGCCTGCGGGGTGGGTGAGCAGTTCTTC
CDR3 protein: CACGVGEQFF

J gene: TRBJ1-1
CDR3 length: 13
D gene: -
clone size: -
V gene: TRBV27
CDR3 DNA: TGTGCCAGCAGTTTAGCGGGGGGCGTCATATCTTTCTTT
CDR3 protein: CASSLAGGVISFF

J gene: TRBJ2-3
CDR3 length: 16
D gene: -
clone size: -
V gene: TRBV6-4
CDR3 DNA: TGTGCCAGCAGTGACTCGCGGACGGGGGTGGTAGATACGCAGTATTTT
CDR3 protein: CASSDSRTGVVDTQYF

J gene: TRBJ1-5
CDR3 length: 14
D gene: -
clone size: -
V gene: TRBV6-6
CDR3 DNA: TGTGCCAGCAGTTACTCGGGAGCCCATCAGCCCCAGCATTTT
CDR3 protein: CASSYSGAHQPQHF

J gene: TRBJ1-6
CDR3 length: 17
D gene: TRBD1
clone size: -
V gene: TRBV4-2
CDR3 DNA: TGTGCCAGCAGCCAAGTGGGACAGTTGTTGGTCGGCTCACCCCTCCACTTT
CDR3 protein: CASSQVGQLLVGSPLHF

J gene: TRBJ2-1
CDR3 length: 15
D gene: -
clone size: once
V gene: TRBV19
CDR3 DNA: TGTGCCAGTAGTATAGGACAGTCCTCCTACAATGAGCAGTTCTTC
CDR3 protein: CASSIGQSSYNEQFF

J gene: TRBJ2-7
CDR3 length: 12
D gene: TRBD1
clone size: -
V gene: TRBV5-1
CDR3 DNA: TGCGCCAGCAGCCCAGGGGGCTACGAGCAGTACTTC
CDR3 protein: CASSPGGYEQYF

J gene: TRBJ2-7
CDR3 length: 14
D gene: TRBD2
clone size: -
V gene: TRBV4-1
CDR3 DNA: TGCGCCAGCAGCCAAGTTAGCGGGAGCTACGAGCAGTACTTC
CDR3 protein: CASSQVSGSYEQYF

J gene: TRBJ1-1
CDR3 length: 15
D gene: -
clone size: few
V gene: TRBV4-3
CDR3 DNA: TGCGCCAGCAGCCAAGCCTTGTATGTGAACACTGAAGCTTTCTTT
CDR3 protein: CASSQALYVNTEAFF

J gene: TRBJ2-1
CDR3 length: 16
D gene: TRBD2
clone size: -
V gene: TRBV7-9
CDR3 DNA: TGTGCCAGCCGCCACCCCGGACTAGCGGGAGGCAATGAGCAGTTCTTC
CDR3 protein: CASRHPGLAGGNEQFF

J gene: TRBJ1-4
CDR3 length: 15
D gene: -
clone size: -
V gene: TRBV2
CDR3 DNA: TGTGCCAGCAGTCCTCGTCCGGGACATAATGAAAAACTGTTTTTT
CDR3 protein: CASSPRPGHNEKLFF

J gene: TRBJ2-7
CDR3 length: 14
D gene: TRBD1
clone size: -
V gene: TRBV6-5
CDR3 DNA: TGTGCCAGCAGAGCTCGACAGGGGAGGTACGAACAGTACTTC
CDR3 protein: CASRARQGRYEQYF

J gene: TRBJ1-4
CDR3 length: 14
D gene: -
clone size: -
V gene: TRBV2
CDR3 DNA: TGTGCCAGCAAGGGACGGACAGCGAATGAAAAACTGTTTTTT
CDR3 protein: CASKGRTANEKLFF

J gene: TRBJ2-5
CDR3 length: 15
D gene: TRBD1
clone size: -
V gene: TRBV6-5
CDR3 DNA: TGTGCCAGCAGTTACGTACAGGGGGCCGGAGAGACCCAGTACTTC
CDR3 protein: CASSYVQGAGETQYF

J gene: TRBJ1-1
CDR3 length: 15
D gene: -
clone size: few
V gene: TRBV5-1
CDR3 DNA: TGCGCCAGCAGCTTAGGGACATCACTGAACACTGAAGCTTTCTTT
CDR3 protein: CASSLGTSLNTEAFF

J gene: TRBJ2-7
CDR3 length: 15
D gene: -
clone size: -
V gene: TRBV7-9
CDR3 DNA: TGTGCCAGCAGCTCCGCCTCGACTAGTCCCTACGAGCAGTACTTC
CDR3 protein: CASSSASTSPYEQYF

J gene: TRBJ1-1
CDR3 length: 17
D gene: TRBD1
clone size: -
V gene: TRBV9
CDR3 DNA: TGTGCCAGCAGCGTAGGGGGACAGGGGGCCTCTGGCACTGAAGCTTTCTTT
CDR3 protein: CASSVGGQGASGTEAFF

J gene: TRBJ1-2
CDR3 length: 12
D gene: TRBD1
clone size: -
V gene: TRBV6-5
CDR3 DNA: TGTGCCACAGGACAGGGCGACTATGGCTACACCTTC
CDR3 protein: CATGQGDYGYTF

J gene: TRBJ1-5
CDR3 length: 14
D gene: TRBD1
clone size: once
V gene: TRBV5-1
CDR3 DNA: TGCGCCAGCAGCCCGTCGGGACAGAATCAGCCCCAGCATTTT
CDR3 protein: CASSPSGQNQPQHF

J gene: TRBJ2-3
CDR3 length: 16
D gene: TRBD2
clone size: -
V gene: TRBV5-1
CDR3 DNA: TGCGCCAGCAGCTTGGTTAGCGGGGGTTCTACAGATACGCAGTATTTT
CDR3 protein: CASSLVSGGSTDTQYF

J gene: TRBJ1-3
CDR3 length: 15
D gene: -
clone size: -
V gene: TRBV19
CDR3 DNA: TGTGCCAGTAGGCCCAATGGGAGCTCTGGAAACACCATATATTTT
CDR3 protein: CASRPNGSSGNTIYF

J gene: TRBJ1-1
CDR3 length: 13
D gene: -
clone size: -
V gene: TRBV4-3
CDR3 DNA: TGCGCCAGCAGTCTCACGCCGGGGGCTGAAGCTTTCTTT
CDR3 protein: CASSLTPGAEAFF

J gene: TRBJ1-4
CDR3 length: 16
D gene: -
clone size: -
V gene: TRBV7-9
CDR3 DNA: TGTGCCAGCAGCTTAAAGAGCACTGCAACTAATGAAAAACTGTTTTTT
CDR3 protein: CASSLKSTATNEKLFF

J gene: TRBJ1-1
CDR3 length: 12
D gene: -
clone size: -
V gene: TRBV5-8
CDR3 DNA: TGTGCCAGCAGCCTCAAAGAGTCTGAAGCTTTCTTT
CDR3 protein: CASSLKESEAFF

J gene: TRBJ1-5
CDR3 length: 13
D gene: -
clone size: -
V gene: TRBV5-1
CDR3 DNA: TGCGCCAGCAGGGGCGGGGAGAATCAGCCCCAGCATTTT
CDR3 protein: CASRGGENQPQHF

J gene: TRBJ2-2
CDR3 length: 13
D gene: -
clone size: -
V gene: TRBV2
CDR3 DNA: TGTGCCAGCAAGGGTGGGGGGACCGGGGAGCTGTTTTTT
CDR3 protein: CASKGGGTGELFF

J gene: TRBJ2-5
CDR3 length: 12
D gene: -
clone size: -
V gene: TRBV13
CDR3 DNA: TGTGCCAGCAGCTTAACCCGGGGGACCCAGTACTTC
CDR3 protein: CASSLTRGTQYF